One sample yielded the 4 T cell receptor beta chains listed below, sequenced in a study of blood T cell repertoires in COVID-19. Clones were sequenced by immunoSEQ multiplex PCR, and TCRdb holds only the in-frame ones, with some missing. The sample has about 430,000 clones, roughly 90% seen once. The specimen sequenced was PBMCs or T cells enriched from blood (not recorded which). The receptors stem from a woman younger than 45 with acute COVID-19.

The chain joins TRBV7-3 to TRBJ1-3; 7 bases agree with TRBD1. Per germline, CDR1 SGHTA and CDR2 FQGTGA. CDR3 length: 14 residues. The V gene end was trimmed by 4 bases and the J gene end by 3 bases; junction bases not matched to a gene: 3. The CDR3 loop reads CASSSQGGGNTIYF. CDR3 bases: TGTGCCAGCAGCTCCCAGGGGGGTGGAAACACCATATATTTT.

This chain uses TRBV11-2 with TRBJ1-2, with 7 bases matching TRBD1. V lost 3 bases, J lost 4 bases, and 14 bases stayed unmatched. The CDR3 loop spans 17 amino acids. CDR1 is SGHAT and CDR2 is FQNNGV in the germline V gene. The CDR3, as DNA: TGTGCCAGCAGCTTTACGCGGACAGGTCGGGCAGGCTATGGCTACACCTTC. It encodes CASSFTRTGRAGYGYTF.

This clone was seen only once. The chain recombines TRBV18 with TRBJ1-1; 9 bases map to TRBD1. CDR3 length: 15 amino acids. Germline V gene lookup returns CDR1 KGHSH and CDR2 LQKENI. V lost 6 bases and J lost 8; bases outside the gene matches: 13. CDR3 region: CASSAGTGLGTEAFF. CDR3 coding DNA: TGTGCCAGCTCCGCCGGGACAGGGCTAGGAACAGAAGCTTTCTTT. Full variable domain (outside the CDR3, taken from reference TRBV18 and TRBJ1-1): NAGVMQNPRHLVRRRGQEARLRCSPMKGHSHVYWYRQLPEEGLKFMVYLQKENIIDESGMPKERFSAEFPKEGPSILRIQQVVRGDSAAYFCASSAGTGLGTEAFFGQGTRLTVV.

The chain recombines TRBV19 with TRBJ2-7; 11 bases align to TRBD2. The V gene end was trimmed by 6 bases and the J gene end by 4 bases; junction bases not matched to a gene: 17. The CDR3 has 18 residues. CDR1 and CDR2 from the germline V gene are LNHDA and SQIVND (reference sequence). This CDR3 reads CASSAGTSGSGPFYEQYF. The CDR3 DNA sequence: TGTGCCAGTAGCGCCGGGACTAGCGGATCCGGGCCCTTTTACGAGCAGTACTTC.